The following is a T cell receptor beta chain sequence with its context. The data belong to a study of blood T cell repertoires in COVID-19. At the level of the study: The samples span acute and convalescent COVID-19 from the United States, Italy and Spain. PBMCs, B-cell-depleted T cells, or T cells were the source of the cDNA or gDNA that made up the material.

In the original analysis: Reference gene primer amplification gave estimated nucleated cell counts. The protocol was immunoSEQ multiplex PCR, while the TCRdb copy is restricted to in-frame clones and leaves out a portion. From that table come the V and J calls and clone size; the DNA was used to work out D and trimming. The sample shows tens of thousands of clones, 80% of them seen only once. Looked up from germline, CDR1 is SGHDT and CDR2 is YYEEEE. The CDR3 covers 13 residues. With 0 bases removed from V and 4 bases from J, the gap between germline ends came to 7 bases. Sequencing input: peripheral blood. The receptor comes from an elderly woman with acute or convalescent COVID-19. The chain joins TRBV5-6 to TRBJ2-5; D unresolved. CDR3 sequence (DNA): TGTGCCAGCAGCTTGGTTCGGAGAGAGACCCAGTACTTC. Its translation: CASSLVRRETQYF. Together with reference TRBV5-6 and TRBJ2-5, the CDR3 gives the full variable domain: DAGVTQSPTHLIKTRGQQVTLRCSPKSGHDTVSWYQQALGQGPQFIFQYYEEEERQRGNFPDRFSGHQFPNYSSELNVNALLLGDSALYLCASSLVRRETQYFGPGTRLLVL.